This section outlines one T cell receptor (beta chain) sequence together with its context. What it recognizes is unknown. The sample is drawn from a study of cytomegalovirus exposure and HLA in healthy donors. Study-level background: T cells numbering some 170 million yielded 100 million to 120 million unique TCR beta sequences in an earlier analysis. General study findings and limits: Specificity of three CMV-associated chains for CMV antigens was verified in vitro.

Trimming took 9 bases from V and 6 from J, leaving 18 bases between them. The CDR3 contains 14 residues. Germline V gives CDR1 LNHDA, CDR2 SQIVND (reference sequence). PCR amplification relied on 60 Vbeta primers (plus 13 Jbeta primers). Repertoires were generated with immunoSEQ multiplex PCR, while TCRdb's copy carries only in-frame clones and drops some. The table has some 150,000 clones, about 75% seen once; the top ten hold 1.3%. The genes are TRBV19 and TRBJ2-1, with unresolved D. The TCR sequence derives from a woman aged 40 to 50 in good health and CMV-seronegative. Sequencing was performed on PBMCs. The CDR3 is CASTPARNGNEQFF. The DNA of the CDR3 is TGTGCCAGCACACCCGCCAGGAACGGCAATGAGCAGTTCTTC.